These T cell receptor beta chains were read from a single sample in a study of early T cells in non-severe SARS-CoV-2 infection. TCRdb re-derived calls from the 5' RACE reads in MiXCR, one entry per CDR3 protein. The sample lists some 53,000 distinct CDR3 sequences; over 7.5% were seen once. Specimen: whole blood. These receptors were taken from an adult who was a healthcare worker with PCR-confirmed SARS-CoV-2 infection or an uninfected control (not recorded which). CDR3s include the opening cysteine and the closing phenylalanine or tryptophan. A D gene is named only where the DNA matches it firmly. Size is omitted from some rows. Given values are once, few, many or a class for expanded clones.

v_call	d_call	clone_size	j_call	cdr3_nt	cdr3_aa
TRBV28	NA	NA	TRBJ2-7	TGTGCCAGCAGTTTACCCGTCGATTACGAGCAGTACTTC	CASSLPVDYEQYF
TRBV11-2	NA	few	TRBJ1-6	TGTGCCAGCAGCTTAGATCCCAATTCACCCCTCCACTTT	CASSLDPNSPLHF
TRBV4-1	TRBD2	many	TRBJ2-1	TGCGCCAGCAGCCAAGATAGTAGCGGGTTCTCCTACAATGAGCAGTTCTTC	CASSQDSSGFSYNEQFF
TRBV9	TRBD2	many	TRBJ2-1	TGTGCCAGCAGCGAGACTAGCGGGCTCTACAATGAGCAGTTCTTC	CASSETSGLYNEQFF
TRBV7-6	TRBD1	many	TRBJ1-6	TGTGCCAGCAGCTTAGCGTCCGGGACAGGGACTAATTCACCCCTCCACTTT	CASSLASGTGTNSPLHF
TRBV9	NA	NA	TRBJ1-2	TGTGCCAGCAGCGTAGGCGGGAACTATGGCTACACCTTC	CASSVGGNYGYTF
TRBV7-9	NA	NA	TRBJ2-5	TGTGCCAGCAGGGCGTACCAAGAGACCCAGTACTTC	CASRAYQETQYF
TRBV2	TRBD1	NA	TRBJ2-7	TGTGCCAGCCTTGGGACAGGGAACTACGAGCAGTACTTC	CASLGTGNYEQYF
TRBV4-1	NA	NA	TRBJ1-2	TGCGCCAGCAGCCAAGAAGGCCATAACTATGGCTACACCTTC	CASSQEGHNYGYTF
TRBV7-9	NA	many	TRBJ1-5	TGTGCCAGCACCATCAGCGGGGGGTATCAGCCCCAGCATTTT	CASTISGGYQPQHF
TRBV5-6	TRBD2	NA	TRBJ2-3	TGTGCCAGCAGCTTGAGTAGCGGGGGGGCCGGGAGCACAGATACGCAGTATTTT	CASSLSSGGAGSTDTQYF
TRBV7-2	NA	NA	TRBJ1-2	TGTGCCAGCAGCCTACGACAGTTCTATGGCTACACCTTC	CASSLRQFYGYTF
TRBV6-6	NA	NA	TRBJ2-1	TGTGCCAGCAGCTTACATGATGAGCAGTTCTTC	CASSLHDEQFF
TRBV18	TRBD2	many	TRBJ2-5	TGTGCCAGCTCACCCGGGACTAGAAACCAAGAGACCCAGTACTTC	CASSPGTRNQETQYF
TRBV6-2/TRBV6-3	TRBD1	many	TRBJ2-5	TGTGCCAGCAGTTTCGCCCCGGACAGGGTGAAAGAGACCCAGTACTTC	CASSFAPDRVKETQYF
TRBV6-2/TRBV6-3	TRBD2	many	TRBJ2-1	TGTGCCAGCAGTTCCCAACTAGCGGACTCCTACAATGAGCAGTTCTTC	CASSSQLADSYNEQFF
TRBV11-2	NA	few	TRBJ1-4	TGTGCCAGCAGCATAGGTTGGGACATTGAGGAAAAACTGTTTTTT	CASSIGWDIEEKLFF
TRBV25-1	NA	NA	TRBJ2-7	TGTGCCAGCAGCCCTTCTCACGAGCAGTACTTC	CASSPSHEQYF
TRBV29-1	NA	many	TRBJ1-1	TGCAGCGTTGGACTTGGCAGCACGAACACTGAAGCTTTCTTT	CSVGLGSTNTEAFF
TRBV11-2	NA	many	TRBJ1-6	TGTGCCAGCAGCTCAAGGTCTTCACCCCTCCACTTT	CASSSRSSPLHF
TRBV30	TRBD2	NA	TRBJ2-3	TGTGCCGCTATTAGCGGGATGGGCACAGATACGCAGTATTTT	CAAISGMGTDTQYF
TRBV19	NA	many	TRBJ1-5	TGTGCCAGTACCATCATCGGGACATCTCGGCCCCAGCATTTT	CASTIIGTSRPQHF
TRBV3-1	NA	NA	TRBJ2-3	TGTGCCAGCAGCCAAGACAGGGTGTACGATACGCAGTATTTT	CASSQDRVYDTQYF
TRBV6-6	NA	NA	TRBJ2-6	TGTGCCAGCAGTTTCTCGACTGTGAGCTCTGGGGCCAACGTCCTGACTTTC	CASSFSTVSSGANVLTF
TRBV12-3/TRBV12-4	NA	many	TRBJ1-2	TGTGCCAGCAGTTTGTTGGGGAGTAACGGCTACACCTTC	CASSLLGSNGYTF
TRBV20-1	NA	few	TRBJ2-2	TGCAGTGTCCAAGAGGCGGTAGCCGGGGAGCTGTTTTTT	CSVQEAVAGELFF
TRBV6-2/TRBV6-3	TRBD2	NA	TRBJ2-1	TGTGCCACTAAGTCCGGGACTAGCAATGAGCAGTTCTTC	CATKSGTSNEQFF
TRBV24-1	TRBD1	many	TRBJ2-1	TGTGCCACCAGTGACCAGAGGAGACAGGGGGCACGTAATGAGCAGTTCTTC	CATSDQRRQGARNEQFF
TRBV18	NA	many	TRBJ1-5	TGTGCCAGCTCACTGGCAGATCAGCCCCAGCATTTT	CASSLADQPQHF
TRBV12-3/TRBV12-4	TRBD1	many	TRBJ1-4	TGTGCCAGCAGTAGACAGGGTTCGACTAATGAAAAACTGTTTTTT	CASSRQGSTNEKLFF
TRBV27	NA	few	TRBJ1-5	TGTGCCAGCAGTACCCAGGGAAGGAGCAATCAGCCCCAGCATTTT	CASSTQGRSNQPQHF
TRBV11-2	NA	many	TRBJ1-1	TGTGCCAGCAGCTTAAGTGCTGAAGCTTTCTTT	CASSLSAEAFF
TRBV30	TRBD1	many	TRBJ2-7	TGTGCCTGGAGTGTAGGACAGGGGGCCTACGAGCAGTACTTC	CAWSVGQGAYEQYF
TRBV2	NA	few	TRBJ1-5	TGTGCCAGCAGTGAACGCCAGGGTAATCAGCCCCAGCATTTT	CASSERQGNQPQHF
TRBV4-1	TRBD2	few	TRBJ2-7	TGCGCCAGCAGCCAAGATCTAGCTGGGACTAGCGGGGTCTACGAGCAGTACTTC	CASSQDLAGTSGVYEQYF
TRBV28	TRBD2	many	TRBJ2-5	TGTGCCAGCCTTCCAACCAGCGGGGGGTGGTACCAAGAGACCCAGTACTTC	CASLPTSGGWYQETQYF
TRBV25-1	TRBD2	many	TRBJ2-7	TGTGCCAGCAGTGATCTACTAGCGGCGAACTACGAGCAGTACTTC	CASSDLLAANYEQYF
TRBV10-3	NA	many	TRBJ1-6	TGTGCCATCAGTGAGTCGAGGGGAAACTATAATTCACCCCTCCACTTT	CAISESRGNYNSPLHF
TRBV20-1	NA	NA	TRBJ2-3	TGCAGTGCTAGCGGAGGGGCGAATACGCAGTATTTT	CSASGGANTQYF
TRBV9	NA	few	TRBJ1-3	TGTGCCAGCAGCCAATCGTTGGGAAACACCATATATTTT	CASSQSLGNTIYF
TRBV11-2	TRBD2	medium-sized	TRBJ2-7	TGTGCCAGCAGTATCATAGCGGGGGCGCCTGAGGCCTACGAGCAGTACTTC	CASSIIAGAPEAYEQYF
TRBV7-2	NA	few	TRBJ1-2	TGTGCCAGCGGCACGGATCAGTATGGCTACACCTTC	CASGTDQYGYTF
TRBV21-1	NA	NA	TRBJ1-1	TGTGCCAGCAGCAAGATGGGTATAGGGAGGACTGAAGCTTTCTTT	CASSKMGIGRTEAFF
TRBV2	NA	few	TRBJ2-7	TGTGCCAGCAGTGACCTCACACGGGAGCAGTACTTC	CASSDLTREQYF
TRBV21-1	NA	few	TRBJ2-4	TGTGCCAGCAGCAAACGGGGACAGGGGGGCGGCAAAAACATTCAGTACTTC	CASSKRGQGGGKNIQYF
TRBV5-6	TRBD1	many	TRBJ1-2	TGTGCCAGCAGCCGACAGGGGTATAATGGCTACACCTTC	CASSRQGYNGYTF
TRBV14	NA	many	TRBJ2-7	TGTGCCAGCAGCCGACAGTTTGCCTACGAGCAGTACTTC	CASSRQFAYEQYF
TRBV29-1	NA	many	TRBJ1-2	TGCAGCGTTGACTTGGGCGGCTACACCTTC	CSVDLGGYTF
TRBV18	NA	NA	TRBJ2-2	TGTGCCAGCTCACCGTTAGGGTCGAACACCGGGGAGCTGTTTTTT	CASSPLGSNTGELFF
TRBV7-9	TRBD2	few	TRBJ2-2	TGTGCCAGCAGCTTAGCTGCGGGAGGAGCCACCGGGGAGCTGTTTTTT	CASSLAAGGATGELFF